The present TCR beta chain was sequenced within a study of T-cell memory formation after mild COVID-19 (dated by TCRdb to the early 2020s). Study-level background: Most TCR sequence clusters were specific to one of the two donors. In two donors, T-cell clones that expanded and contracted after mild COVID-19 were tracked by sequencing TCRalpha and TCRbeta repertoires over time. The cohort comprised two young, previously healthy adult volunteers, one female and one male.

The sequencer listed for this sample is Illumina NovaSeq 6000. TCRalpha and TCRbeta cDNA libraries were built by 5'RACE with constant-segment primers, adding sample barcodes and unique molecular identifiers. RNA was extracted from every sample with Trizol reagent. Libraries were amplified in two PCR steps, with a second sample barcode and Illumina TruSeq adapters added in the second step. Sequencing of libraries was performed on an Illumina NovaSeq with 2 x 150 bp paired-end reads. Processing in the source paper ran as follows. Reads were demultiplexed and collapsed into UMI-guided consensus sequences with migec v1.2.7. Using mixcr v2.1.11, UMI consensuses were aligned to TRA and TRB V and J templates and then assembled into clonotypes. A clonotype was counted as expanded or contracted only when both edgeR and NoisET called the clonotype significant, with the noise models trained on biological replicates. For edgeR calls, the thresholds were a false discovery rate-adjusted p below 0.01 and a log2 fold-change of 1. As an exploratory analysis of dynamics, max-normalized trajectories of the 1000 most abundant clonotypes were examined by PCA with hierarchical clustering. The CD4 or CD8 phenotype of responding clones was assigned using the separately sequenced CD4+ and CD8+ repertoires. The raw public data were reprocessed by TCRdb itself: fastp quality trimming at Q25, MiXCR clonotype calling, in-frame beta chains only. Rows merge per CDR3 protein into single entries with the most common DNA and genes. TCRdb, not the original authors, processed these V and J calls. The sample table contains fewer than 250,000 distinct CDR3 sequences; only one count was recorded for under 12% of them. Clones ranked in the top ten supply around 3.3% of the sample.

PBMCs were isolated by Ficoll-Paque density gradient centrifugation. Relative to germline, V is missing 1 base and J is missing 7 bases, with 8 bases of the junction outside any gene match. The germline V gene (reference sequence) gives CDR1 as DFQATT and CDR2 as SNEGSKA. The CDR3, from cysteine to phenylalanine, totals 14 residues. Only the CDR3 region is kept as DNA, spanning 42 bases read in frame from base 1. A word on this clonotype: This receptor's antigen is unknown. No clone much larger than this one lies a single base away; base qualities are absent.

What the research found in general, with its limitations: Contracting CD4+ clones turned up mainly in the CM and EM memory subsets, whereas EMRA was where CD8+ clones were enriched. SARS-CoV-2 specificity was not confirmed for the second-wave clones peaking on day 37. From day 15 to 85, contracting clones showed balanced CD4/CD8 phenotypes, whereas a second wave of clones that expanded from day 15 to 37 leaned towards CD4+. The study included only a couple of mild cases, and larger cohorts that include severe cases with pre-infection samples were judged to be necessary. Some responding clones were detected in pre-infection memory, which suggested that pre-existing cross-reactive memory T cells had joined the SARS-CoV-2 response.

The sample consisted of PBMCs or a T cell subset sorted from them (not recorded which). The TCR originated in a man younger than 30 who had mild COVID-19 (a few samples of this study predate the infection). The sample titles of this study are shuffled in the database, so cell type and time point are left out; the donor was told from shared clones. This sequence uses TRBV20-1 and TRBJ2-7; TRBD2 agrees with 9 junctional bases. DNA sequence: TGCAGTGCTAGAGTGGTAGCGGGAGTGGGAGAGCAGTACTTC. Its translation reads: CSARVVAGVGEQYF.